This T cell receptor (beta chain) is drawn from a study of regulatory T cells in long-lasting Graves disease. For TCR beta, libraries came from iRepertoire HTBI primers and Arm-PCR of CDR3 regions. TCRdb re-analysed the multiplex PCR reads in MiXCR, keeping a single row per CDR3 protein. Found here are about 470,000 distinct CDR3 sequences, around 21% of them singletons; the top ten hold 7.8%. This clonotype was seen repeatedly, ten times or more. Documented time point: persistent/refractory GD, antithyroid drugs over 5 years with positive TRAb. There was RNA extracted from PBMCs, and the TCR library was made from it. This sample comprised peripheral blood mononuclear cells (PBMCs), obtained when the disease was refractory, from a patient treated with antithyroid drugs. This receptor was identified in a female donor with Graves disease.

DNA for the CDR3: TGTGCCAGCAGAATAACAGGGAACACTGAAGCTTTCTTT. The encoded protein is CASRITGNTEAFF. V gene TRBV27 combines with J gene TRBJ1-1; D perhaps matches TRBD1 (5 bases). The CDR3 length is 13 residues. The germline V and J ends were trimmed by 6 bases and 1 base, with 9 bases remaining between them. Germline V gene lookup returns CDR1 MNHEY and CDR2 SMNVEV (reference sequence).